The sequence of this TCR beta chain was determined in a study of blood T cells in healthy people across ages. V lost 6 bases to trimming and J lost 4 bases, with 18 bases between them. Germline loops: CDR1 SQVTM, CDR2 ANQGSEA. This CDR3 has 14 residues. Study-level points and caveats: PBMCs that were unsorted prevented a conclusive naive versus antigen-experienced comparison. When set beside aged donors, long-lived donors presented more naive CD4+ cells and higher diversity.

Only a few counts were recorded for this clonotype. Antigen specificity is unknown. Then a second PCR, running roughly 6 to 11 cycles, was carried out with a sample-barcoded 5' primer and a J-beta primer mix. MiXCR, applied by TCRdb to the 5' RACE reads, yields one record per CDR3 protein. The sample consists of about 800,000 distinct CDR3 sequences, 35% to 50% of them appearing once. Donor samples were obtained from healthy Caucasian individuals from Russia, aged about 6 to 100. About 10 milliliters was the volume of peripheral blood drawn from each donor. The clonotype comes from a man older than 75 in good health. The sequenced material came from blood. The chain links TRBV29-1 to TRBJ2-5; D may correspond to TRBD1 or TRBD2 (6 bases each). The CDR3 protein is CSVVKDKGGETQYF. The CDR3 DNA is TGCAGCGTCGTGAAGGACAAGGGGGGAGAGACCCAGTACTTC.